The 27 T cell receptor beta chains presented below share a single source sample, sequenced in a study of blood T cell repertoires in COVID-19. TCRdb keeps only in-frame clones here, not all; method: immunoSEQ multiplex PCR. The sample includes around 70,000 clones, around 77% of them seen just once. Input material: peripheral blood. Receptor source: a human donor in a cohort sampled during active COVID-19.

Only one count was recorded for this clone. At one end, the junction sequence differs from germline, possibly due to a read error. The chain has TRBV7-7 and TRBJ2-1; D not resolved. This CDR3 has 16 residues. CDR1 SSHAT and CDR2 FNYEAQ come from the germline V gene (reference sequence). The CDR3 region has the DNA TGTGCTAGCAGCCGCGAGTATCCTTCCGGTCACAATGAGCAGTTCTTC. Its translation is CASSREYPSGHNEQFF.

This sequence joins TRBV28 and TRBJ1-1, with D unclear. Between the trimmed V and J ends, which lost 2 bases and 8 bases, there was a span of 6 bases. Looked up from germline, CDR1 is MDHEN and CDR2 is SYDVKM. This CDR3 has 11 amino acids. For the CDR3, the DNA is TGTGCCAGCAGTTTAGGGAGGGAAGCTTTCTTT. Translation: CASSLGREAFF.

J is TRBJ2-3 and V is TRBV10-2; 9 nucleotides agree with TRBD2. V lost 6 bases and J lost 4; bases outside the gene matches: 2. The CDR3 has 13 residues. Germline V gene lookup returns CDR1 WSHSY and CDR2 SAAADI. The CDR3 sequence is CASRLAGADTQYF. In DNA, the CDR3 is TGCGCCAGCAGATTAGCGGGAGCAGATACGCAGTATTTT.

The V gene is TRBV5-1, the J gene TRBJ1-4; 12 bases agree with TRBD1. Trimming cost V 4 bases and J 0 bases; bases outside gene matches: 4. Germline V CDR1 and CDR2: SGHRS, YFSETQ. The CDR3 has 17 amino acids. The CDR3 here is CASSAGTGGATNEKLFF. CDR3 nucleotides: TGCGCCAGCAGCGCGGGGACAGGGGGCGCAACTAATGAAAAACTGTTTTTT.

This clone turned up a few times. The CDR3 protein is CASSLLAGAGELFF. As DNA, the CDR3 is TGTGCCAGCAGCCTACTGGCGGGAGCCGGGGAGCTGTTTTTT. The V call is TRBV5-6, the J call TRBJ2-2, with 7 bases aligning to TRBD2. Losses at the gene ends were 4 bases for V and 6 bases for J; bases not matched to a gene: 6. From germline, CDR1 is SGHDT and CDR2 YYEEEE. The CDR3 is 14 amino acids.

V is TRBV3-1 (or the pseudogene TRBV3-2) and J is TRBJ2-5, with 7 positions matching TRBD1. V shed 6 bases, J shed 5 bases, and the junction held 6 bases outside the gene matches. Germline V lookup: CDR1 LGHDT, CDR2 YNNKEL (reference sequence). The CDR3 runs to 13 residues. The chain's CDR3 is CASSLRGLETQYF. CDR3 in DNA: TGTGCCAGCAGTCTCAGGGGGTTGGAGACCCAGTACTTC.

This rearrangement joins TRBV28 to TRBJ2-7; TRBD2 matches at 11 bases. This CDR3 contains 16 residues. Trimming at V came to 4 bases and at J to 3 bases, leaving 8 bases not matched to a gene. Germline V gene lookup returns CDR1 MDHEN and CDR2 SYDVKM. DNA of the CDR3: TGTGCCAGCAGTTCGACTTTAGCGGGAGGGCTCTACGAGCAGTACTTC. It is translated as CASSSTLAGGLYEQYF.

The rearrangement uses TRBV19 and TRBJ1-4, with 9 bases that match TRBD1. From germline, CDR1 is LNHDA and CDR2 SQIVND (reference sequence). With V trimmed by 5 bases and J by 8 bases, 9 bases remained unmatched. The CDR3 runs 15 residues. CDR3 DNA sequence: TGTGCCAGTAGTCCCCGACAGGGGGGAACGGAAAAACTGTTTTTT. This sequence encodes CASSPRQGGTEKLFF.

V and J are TRBV12-3 or TRBV12-4 and TRBJ1-1; no reliable D call. V lost 2 bases and J 2 bases, leaving 6 bases between the germline ends. The length of the CDR3 is 13 residues. The CDR3 here is CASSLTQNTEAFF. The CDR3 DNA is TGTGCCAGCAGTTTAACTCAAAACACTGAAGCTTTCTTT.

The sample holds one count of this clone. V and J are TRBV6-2 or TRBV6-3 and TRBJ1-5, with 8 bases aligning to TRBD1. The CDR3 is 15 residues long. CDR1 MNHEY and CDR2 SVGEGT come from the germline V gene. The ends lost 4 bases at V and 7 bases at J; junction bases unmatched: 9. This chain's CDR3 is CASSSRRTGLQPQHF. As DNA, the CDR3 is TGTGCCAGCAGTTCCCGGAGGACAGGGTTGCAGCCCCAGCATTTT.

This chain links TRBV11-2 with TRBJ1-2, with a possible D match to TRBD1 (6 bases). Germline V gene lookup returns CDR1 SGHAT and CDR2 FQNNGV. This CDR3 spans 13 amino acids. Trimming left V 3 bases short and J 8 bases short, with 13 bases between. The CDR3: CASSLAGATGYTF. The DNA for the CDR3 is TGTGCCAGCAGCTTGGCGGGGGCGACGGGCTACACCTTC.

The V gene is TRBV7-9, the J gene TRBJ1-4; 12 nucleotides align to TRBD1. Unmatched junction bases numbered 5, after V lost 4 bases and J lost 8 bases. The CDR3 sequence is 15 residues long. Germline values: CDR1 SEHNR, CDR2 FQNEAQ (reference sequence). Here the CDR3 reads CASSWGQGAEEKLFF. The CDR3 nucleotides are TGTGCCAGCAGCTGGGGACAGGGGGCGGAAGAAAAACTGTTTTTT.

The J gene is TRBJ2-5, the V gene TRBV11-1, with TRBD1 identical over 11 bases. The CDR3 extends over 13 amino acids. V lost 8 bases, J lost 5 bases, and 4 bases stayed unmatched. Germline lookup yields CDR1 SGHAT and CDR2 FQDESV (reference sequence). The CDR3 DNA sequence: TGTGCCAGCGGACAGGGGGCGGAGGAGACCCAGTACTTC. It encodes CASGQGAEETQYF.

The CDR3 here is CASSLGLQGGYEQYF. The CDR3 nucleotides are TGTGCCAGCAGCTTAGGCCTACAGGGGGGCTACGAGCAGTACTTC. The chain employs TRBV7-2 and TRBJ2-7; 8 bases match TRBD1. CDR1 SGHTA and CDR2 FQGNSA come from the germline V gene. The CDR3 consists of 15 residues. Losses at the gene ends were 1 base for V and 3 bases for J; bases not matched to a gene: 5.

The rearrangement joins TRBV27 to TRBJ1-5, with D possibly being TRBD1 (5 bases). The CDR3 has 14 amino acids. Germline V gene sequence: CDR1 MNHEY, CDR2 SMNVEV (reference sequence). V gave up 2 bases and J gave up 4 bases, with 9 bases separating them. The CDR3 DNA sequence: TGTGCCAGCAGTTTAACCGGGGGAAATCAGCCCCAGCATTTT. Amino acid sequence: CASSLTGGNQPQHF.

The V and J genes are TRBV27 and TRBJ1-4, with TRBD1 identical over 7 bases. V was clipped by 6 bases and J by 1 base; unmatched bases: 5. The CDR3 is 15 residues long. The germline CDR1 and CDR2 sequences are MNHEY and SMNVEV (reference sequence). CDR3 in amino acids: CASSPRDRTNEKLFF. The CDR3 DNA sequence: TGTGCCAGCAGCCCGAGGGACAGAACTAATGAAAAACTGTTTTTT.

This clone was counted a few times. The chain employs TRBV7-2 and TRBJ1-2; the D gene is possibly TRBD1 (5 bases). The CDR3 is 13 amino acids. The ends were cut back, 1 base at V and 8 bases at J, with 11 bases in the middle. CDR1 and CDR2 (germline): SGHTA, FQGNSA. This CDR3 reads CASSLEQDRGYTF. The CDR3 coding sequence is TGTGCCAGCAGCTTAGAACAGGATCGCGGCTACACCTTC.

The J gene is TRBJ2-7, the V gene TRBV28; the match to TRBD2 covers 7 bases. The CDR3 is 18 amino acids. The trim removed 4 bases at V and 5 bases at J, leaving 20 bases unmatched. CDR1 is MDHEN and CDR2 is SYDVKM in the germline V gene. CDR3 sequence: CASSSLLGPGGSPHEQYF. The CDR3 DNA follows: TGTGCCAGCAGTTCCTTGCTGGGTCCGGGCGGGAGTCCCCACGAGCAGTACTTC.

This chain links TRBV6-2 or TRBV6-3 with TRBJ1-5; TRBD1 agrees at 7 bases. Trimming took 2 bases from V and 2 from J; bases not matched to a gene: 6. Germline V gene data show CDR1 as MNHEY and CDR2 as SVGEGT. The CDR3 is 16 amino acids. CDR3 amino acids: CASSYATGLGNQPQHF. The CDR3 nucleotides are TGTGCCAGCAGTTACGCGACAGGGTTAGGCAATCAGCCCCAGCATTTT.

The chain recombines TRBV29-1 with TRBJ1-2, with TRBD1 as a possible D gene (6 bases). The CDR3 spans 12 residues. The germline gives CDR1 SQVTM, CDR2 ANQGSEA. This CDR3 reads CNIQDRNYGYTF. CDR3 nucleotides: TGCAACATTCAAGACAGGAACTATGGCTACACCTTC.

This clone was seen only once. This sequence joins TRBV29-1 and TRBJ1-2; D uncertain. V lost 4 bases, J lost 6 bases, and 27 bases lay in between. This CDR3 spans 17 amino acids. The V gene's germline CDR1 is SQVTM and CDR2 ANQGSEA. CDR3 sequence: CSVGTSIRHRIGDGYTF. CDR3 DNA: TGCAGCGTTGGTACTAGTATAAGGCACAGAATCGGTGATGGCTACACCTTC.

The chain carries TRBV7-8 and TRBJ1-3; D is perhaps TRBD1 (5 bases). Trimming left V 4 bases short and J 0 bases short, with 16 bases between. There are 17 residues in the CDR3. Germline CDR1 reads SGHVS; CDR2 reads FQNEAQ. CDR3 nucleotides: TGTGCCAGCAGCTCAGGGCAAACTTACCTCTCTGGAAACACCATATATTTT. Residues: CASSSGQTYLSGNTIYF.

For the CDR3, the DNA is TGTGCCAGCAGTTCACGGGGGACAGCTCTCTCCTACGAGCAGTACTTC. It yields the protein CASSSRGTALSYEQYF. This rearrangement joins TRBV28 to TRBJ2-7; the D gene is possibly TRBD1 (7 bases). The CDR3 spans 16 residues. The V and J ends lost 4 bases and 0 bases respectively, with 16 bases between them. The germline CDR1 and CDR2 sequences are MDHEN and SYDVKM.

The chain has TRBV5-6 and TRBJ2-5, with 12 bases that match TRBD2. V shed 5 bases, J shed 3 bases, and the junction held 2 bases outside the gene matches. CDR3 length equals 14 residues. CDR1 and CDR2 from the germline V gene are SGHDT and YYEEEE. The CDR3 spells CASSLAGGEETQYF. The CDR3 DNA is TGTGCCAGCAGTCTAGCGGGAGGGGAAGAGACCCAGTACTTC.

This chain uses TRBV2 with TRBJ1-6; no clear D. Per the germline V gene, CDR1 is SNHLY and CDR2 is FYNNEI. The CDR3 is made up of 14 amino acids. Trimming took 9 bases from V and 9 from J, leaving 18 bases between them. The CDR3 protein is CASRDRRRSSPLHF. DNA of the CDR3: TGTGCCAGTAGAGATCGCCGCCGTAGTTCACCCCTCCACTTT.

This clone has a handful of counts. V usage is TRBV24-1 and J usage is TRBJ1-5, with 7 nucleotides matching TRBD1. This CDR3 is 15 amino acids long. CDR1 is KGHDR, CDR2 SFDVKD, per germline. V shed 5 bases and J 4 bases; nucleotides not matched to a gene: 7. The CDR3 region has the DNA TGTGCCACCAGTGGAAGGGACAGCAAAAATCAGCCCCAGCATTTT. It codes for CATSGRDSKNQPQHF.

The chain is built from TRBV6-2 or TRBV6-3 and TRBJ2-7, with 9 positions matching TRBD2. Trimming removed 2 bases from V and 0 bases from J; junction bases left unmatched: 17. Germline V gene sequence: CDR1 MNHEY, CDR2 SVGEGT. The CDR3 runs to 20 residues. CDR3 in amino acids: CASSYPKTSGTFALSYEQYF. CDR3 nucleotide sequence: TGTGCCAGCAGTTACCCCAAGACTAGCGGAACATTCGCGCTCTCCTACGAGCAGTACTTC.